The next 24 T cell receptor beta chains were all read from a single sample in a study of Ad26.COV2.S vaccination and SARS-CoV-2 variants. Treatment denoted: around 19 received Ad26.COV2.S at low or high dose, single or two shots; about 5 received placebo; per-sample allocation not given. On day 63 after the first injection, vaccine and placebo recipients gave samples. Profiled with immunoSEQ multiplex PCR; TCRdb holds only in-frame clones, not every one. The table lists fewer than 300,000 clones, around 87% of them singletons. The material was peripheral blood, obtained in a trial of Ad26.COV2.S vaccine versus placebo. Every receptor here comes from a person between 18 and 65 years old who received the Ad26.COV2.S COVID-19 vaccine or a placebo.

The chain combines TRBV4-3 with TRBJ2-1; tentative D call: TRBD2 (6 bases). CDR1 is LGHNA, CDR2 YSLEER, per germline. The CDR3 has 15 amino acids. Trimming stripped 0 bases from V and 5 bases from J, with 11 bases between. CDR3 region: CASSQEERGDNEQFF. The CDR3 region has the DNA TGCGCCAGCAGCCAAGAAGAGCGCGGGGACAATGAGCAGTTCTTC.

The V and J genes are TRBV6-6 and TRBJ2-7; D is uncertain. Germline assignment: CDR1 MNHNY and CDR2 SVGAGI (reference sequence). V lost 2 bases to trimming and J lost 6 bases, with 5 bases between them. The CDR3 sequence is 11 residues long. CDR3 sequence: CASSYGSEQYF. The CDR3 nucleotides read TGTGCCAGCAGTTACGGGTCCGAGCAGTACTTC.

This chain joins TRBV27 and TRBJ2-1; unclear D gene. The ends were cut back, 7 bases at V and 4 bases at J, with 14 bases in the middle. Germline assignment: CDR1 MNHEY and CDR2 SMNVEV (reference sequence). The CDR3 is 14 amino acids. The CDR3 sequence is CASTPRLGYNEQFF. The CDR3 DNA reads TGTGCCAGCACCCCCCGGTTGGGTTACAATGAGCAGTTCTTC.

This chain uses TRBV9 with TRBJ2-1; the match to TRBD2 covers 13 bases. The junction had 13 bases not matched to a gene; V was cut back by 4 bases and J by 0 bases. The length of the CDR3 is 20 residues. Germline values: CDR1 SGDLS, CDR2 YYNGEE. The CDR3 sequence is CASSITPGLAGKSSYNEQFF. The CDR3 DNA is TGTGCCAGCAGCATAACCCCGGGACTAGCGGGAAAGAGCTCCTACAATGAGCAGTTCTTC. The full variable domain, rest sourced from reference TRBV9 and TRBJ2-1, is DSGVTQTPKHLITATGQRVTLRCSPRSGDLSVYWYQQSLDQGLQFLIQYYNGEERAKGNILERFSAQQFPDLHSELNLSSLELGDSALYFCASSITPGLAGKSSYNEQFFGPGTRLTVL.

V is TRBV29-1 and J is TRBJ2-3; 8 bases are shared with TRBD1. CDR1 SQVTM and CDR2 ANQGSEA come from the germline V gene. The ends lost 4 bases at V and 4 bases at J; junction bases unmatched: 7. CDR3 size: 14 residues. CDR3 nucleotide sequence: TGCAGCGTTGTGCAGGACAGGGAAGCAGATACGCAGTATTTT. Its protein product is CSVVQDREADTQYF.

This clone has more than one count but fewer than ten. V usage is TRBV4-2 and J usage is TRBJ1-1; D perhaps matches TRBD1 (6 bases). There are 15 residues in the CDR3. The ends were cut back, 1 base at V and 4 bases at J, with 13 bases in the middle. The germline V gene encodes CDR1 LGHNA and CDR2 YNFKEQ. CDR3 sequence (DNA): TGTGCCAGCAGCCAAGCTACAGGGAAGGGCACTGAAGCTTTCTTT. This codes for CASSQATGKGTEAFF.

This clone was seen more than once but under ten times. This rearrangement joins TRBV6-5 to TRBJ1-1; D perhaps matches TRBD1 (6 bases). V was trimmed by 2 bases and J by 3 bases, leaving 7 bases between them. This CDR3 has 13 amino acids. Germline V lookup: CDR1 MNHEY, CDR2 SVGAGI. For the CDR3, the DNA is TGTGCCAGCAGTTACGGGACATACACTGAAGCTTTCTTT. Encoded protein: CASSYGTYTEAFF.

This clone was detected a few times. This sequence joins TRBV27 and TRBJ1-1, with 7 bases that match TRBD1. Trimming at V came to 5 bases and at J to 4 bases, leaving 4 bases not matched to a gene. The CDR3 sequence is 13 residues long. The V gene's germline CDR1 is MNHEY and CDR2 SMNVEV (reference sequence). CDR3 region: CASSPRQGTEAFF. CDR3 in DNA: TGTGCCAGCAGTCCTCGACAGGGCACTGAAGCTTTCTTT.

The chain combines TRBV5-4 with TRBJ2-5; TRBD2 aligns across 15 bases. With 4 bases clipped from V and 4 bases from J, the junction kept 8 bases outside the gene matches. Germline V CDR1 and CDR2: SGHNT, YYREEE (reference sequence). The CDR3 has 17 residues. CDR3 residues: CASSDGLAGGQLETQYF. CDR3 DNA: TGTGCCAGCAGCGATGGACTAGCGGGGGGGCAATTAGAGACCCAGTACTTC.

This chain links TRBV27 with TRBJ1-1; TRBD1 is a possible D gene (5 bases). Germline CDR1 and CDR2: MNHEY and SMNVEV (reference sequence). This CDR3 is built from 16 residues. Trimming stripped 5 bases from V and 2 bases from J, with 18 bases between. The CDR3 DNA sequence: TGTGCCAGCAGTAAGGAGGGGATGTGGGGAAACACTGAAGCTTTCTTT. Residues: CASSKEGMWGNTEAFF.

This chain joins TRBV5-1 and TRBJ1-3; 8 bases match TRBD1. Germline CDR1 and CDR2: SGHRS and YFSETQ. V shed 4 bases and J 4 bases; nucleotides not matched to a gene: 7. This CDR3 comprises 15 residues. CDR3: CASSSQTGVGNTIYF. CDR3 coding DNA: TGCGCCAGCAGCAGCCAGACAGGGGTAGGAAACACCATATATTTT. Using reference TRBV5-1 and TRBJ1-3 for the parts outside the CDR3, the full variable domain is KAGVTQTPRYLIKTRGQQVTLSCSPISGHRSVSWYQQTPGQGLQFLFEYFSETQRNKGNFPGRFSGRQFSNSRSEMNVSTLELGDSALYLCASSSQTGVGNTIYFGEGSWLTVV.

This clone turned up a few times. The chain links TRBV3-1 (or the pseudogene TRBV3-2) to TRBJ1-1; maybe TRBD1 (5 bases). V gave up 2 bases and J gave up 10 bases, with 11 bases separating them. The CDR3 loop spans 12 amino acids. The V gene's germline CDR1 is LGHDT and CDR2 YNNKEL (reference sequence). CDR3 in DNA: TGTGCCAGCAGCCAACGGGGCACAATAGCTTTCTTT. Translation: CASSQRGTIAFF.

The J gene is TRBJ2-6, the V gene TRBV4-2, with 10 bases fitting TRBD1. Germline assignment: CDR1 LGHNA and CDR2 YNFKEQ. V lost 1 base to trimming and J lost 0 bases; unmatched junction nucleotides: 6. The CDR3 length is 19 residues. The CDR3 sequence is CASSQVTGQGSSGANVLTF. CDR3 in DNA: TGTGCCAGCAGCCAAGTAACGGGACAGGGGAGCTCTGGGGCCAACGTCCTGACTTTC.

A few counts support this clone. This chain uses TRBV25-1 with TRBJ2-1; tentatively, D is TRBD1 or TRBD2 (5 bases each). The germline V gene encodes CDR1 MGHDK and CDR2 SYGVNS. This CDR3 spans 16 amino acids. V was trimmed by 4 bases and J by 6 bases, leaving 19 bases between them. This CDR3 reads CASSGPTGPTFNEQFF. CDR3 sequence (DNA): TGTGCCAGCAGTGGTCCTACGGGACCAACTTTCAATGAGCAGTTCTTC.

CDR3 in DNA: TGTGCCAGCAGCCAAGATAGGATGTGGGGGGACGAGCAGTACTTC. Protein product: CASSQDRMWGDEQYF. The genes are TRBV3-1 (or the pseudogene TRBV3-2) and TRBJ2-7; D perhaps matches TRBD2 (6 bases). Germline lookup yields CDR1 LGHDT and CDR2 YNNKEL (reference sequence). This CDR3 has 15 amino acids. The germline V and J ends were trimmed by 0 bases and 5 bases, with 14 bases remaining between them.

The chain joins TRBV3-1 (or the pseudogene TRBV3-2) to TRBJ1-3; 9 nucleotides match TRBD1. CDR3 size: 19 residues. The germline V gene encodes CDR1 LGHDT and CDR2 YNNKEL (reference sequence). Trimming removed 3 bases from V and 0 bases from J; junction bases left unmatched: 12. CDR3: CASSHRLPGTGPSGNTIYF. CDR3 coding DNA: TGTGCCAGCAGCCATCGTCTCCCGGGGACAGGGCCCTCTGGAAACACCATATATTTT.

This chain uses TRBV9 with TRBJ2-2; D not certain. In germline, CDR1 is SGDLS, CDR2 YYNGEE. V lost 0 bases, J lost 6 bases, and 12 bases lay in between. There are 15 residues in the CDR3. The CDR3 spells CASSVAPGRAGELFF. DNA of the CDR3: TGTGCCAGCAGCGTAGCCCCAGGTCGGGCCGGGGAGCTGTTTTTT.

The chain has TRBV7-9 and TRBJ1-1; D remains unclear. Germline loops: CDR1 SEHNR, CDR2 FQNEAQ (reference sequence). The V end was cut by 5 bases, the J end by 5 bases, with 9 bases between. The CDR3 length is 12 residues. The CDR3 DNA is TGTGCCAGCAGCCCAGCCCTAACTGAAGCTTTCTTT. The encoded protein is CASSPALTEAFF. The variable domain in full, with the rest retrieved from reference TRBV7-9 and TRBJ1-1, is DTGVSQNPRHKITKRGQNVTFRCDPISEHNRLYWYRQTLGQGPEFLTYFQNEAQLEKSRLLSDRFSAERPKGSFSTLEIQRTEQGDSAMYLCASSPALTEAFFGQGTRLTVV.

V gene TRBV10-1 combines with J gene TRBJ2-3; 9 nucleotides match TRBD2. Losses at the gene ends were 8 bases for V and 0 bases for J; bases not matched to a gene: 6. This CDR3 has 15 amino acids. CDR1 is WNHNN and CDR2 is SYGVQD in the germline V gene (reference sequence). CDR3 in DNA: TGCGCCAGCGGGCCTGCGGGAGGGAGCACAGATACGCAGTATTTT. Translation: CASGPAGGSTDTQYF.

The chain couples TRBV30 to TRBJ2-2; no definite D call. Germline V CDR1 and CDR2: GTSNPN, SVGIG (reference sequence). The CDR3 is 13 residues long. V gave up 3 bases and J gave up 3 bases, with 8 bases separating them. The CDR3 sequence is CAWRGFDTGELFF. In DNA, the CDR3 is TGTGCCTGGAGAGGGTTTGACACCGGGGAGCTGTTTTTT.

The chain recombines TRBV6-1 with TRBJ2-5; D gene ambiguous. This CDR3 comprises 13 residues. Germline V gene lookup returns CDR1 MNHNS and CDR2 SASEGT. V gave up 1 base and J gave up 5 bases, with 8 bases separating them. Written as DNA, the CDR3 is TGTGCCAGCAGTGAAGAGTTTAGGGAGACCCAGTACTTC. Translated, it gives CASSEEFRETQYF.

The chain carries TRBV19 and TRBJ1-2, with 9 bases matching TRBD1. This CDR3 has 13 amino acids. Germline V gives CDR1 LNHDA, CDR2 SQIVND (reference sequence). J lost 5 bases, V lost 5 bases, and 3 bases had no gene match. CDR3 in amino acids: CASSFDRGYGYTF. The CDR3 DNA reads TGTGCCAGTAGTTTCGACAGGGGGTATGGCTACACCTTC.

V and J are TRBV24-1 and TRBJ2-3; 9 bases match TRBD1. The CDR3 contains 13 residues. Germline V CDR1 and CDR2: KGHDR, SFDVKD. Trimming cost V 4 bases and J 5 bases; bases outside gene matches: 0. The CDR3 spells CATSEDRGDTQYF. The CDR3 DNA reads TGTGCCACCAGTGAGGACAGGGGAGATACGCAGTATTTT.

The CDR3 nucleotides are TGTGCCAGCAGTTTAGTTCGGACTAGCGCTACAGATACGCAGTATTTT. As protein: CASSLVRTSATDTQYF. The chain employs TRBV27 and TRBJ2-3; TRBD2 aligns across 9 bases. The CDR3 is made up of 16 amino acids. Per the germline V gene, CDR1 is MNHEY and CDR2 is SMNVEV (reference sequence). Losses at the gene ends were 2 bases for V and 3 bases for J; bases not matched to a gene: 6.